What follows are 24 T cell receptor beta chains derived from one specimen sequenced in a study of OX40 agonist ivuxolimab in advanced cancers. The protocol used for the library was the immunoSEQ multiplex PCR assay. Drawn from immuneACCESS, this table holds only the in-frame rearrangements with V and J called that TCRdb kept. Clones are partly lost; checked studies trace under half to an unresolved V gene and leave the rest unexplained. The sample table holds 35,000 or so clones, of which approximately 80% were seen once. The ten largest clones represent approximately 1.8% of the sample. Source: CD4+ or CD8+ T cells sorted from blood, taken in a trial of the OX40 agonist ivuxolimab. These receptors came from an adult with an advanced solid tumor such as melanoma, head and neck, liver or kidney cancer.

This clone was found once. Compared with germline, one end of the junction differs, possibly owing to a read error. This sample also contains other DNA sequences that code for the same CDR3. The chain couples TRBV7-6 to TRBJ1-1; TRBD1 agrees at 9 bases. This CDR3 has 16 residues. Per germline, CDR1 SGHVS and CDR2 FNYEAQ. Here the CDR3 DNA reads TGTGCCAGCAGCCCACGACCACAGGGGGCGAGGACTGAAGCCTTCTTT. Protein product: CASSPRPQGARTEAFF.

This clone was observed a single time. CDR3 sequence (DNA): TGCGCCAGCAGCCAAGGAATAGAATCAACTGAAGCTTTCTTT. It yields the protein CASSQGIESTEAFF. The chain combines TRBV4-3 with TRBJ1-1; D is unclear. The CDR3 sequence is 14 residues long. Trimming left V 1 base short and J 5 bases short, with 11 bases between. CDR1 and CDR2 (germline): LGHNA, YSLEER.

This clone was detected only once. The chain carries TRBV4-3 and TRBJ2-2; tentatively, D is TRBD1 (6 bases). CDR1 and CDR2 from the germline V gene are LGHNA and YSLEER. Trimming removed 3 bases at V and 6 bases at J, with 11 bases between. The CDR3 spans 14 residues. Here the CDR3 DNA reads TGCGCCAGCAGCCAGAAACAGGGTTCCGGGGAGCTGTTTTTT. Translated: CASSQKQGSGELFF.

J is TRBJ1-1 and V is TRBV6-1; no clear D. Trimming removed 6 bases from V and 1 base from J, with 6 bases in between. CDR1 is MNHNS, CDR2 SASEGT, per germline. The CDR3 is 12 amino acids. The CDR3 sequence is CASRGPNTEAFF. The CDR3 DNA reads TGTGCCAGCAGGGGTCCGAACACTGAAGCTTTCTTT.

This clone was detected only once. The chain carries TRBV6-5 and TRBJ1-1; possible D gene TRBD1, 5 bases. This CDR3 region has 14 residues. Trimming pared 9 bases from V and 5 bases from J, leaving 19 bases between. CDR1 MNHEY and CDR2 SVGAGI come from the germline V gene. The CDR3 DNA is TGTGCCAGTGGGGTTCCCCGGGGGAGGACTGAAGCTTTCTTT. Translating it yields CASGVPRGRTEAFF.

The V and J genes are TRBV7-2 and TRBJ2-5, with 8 bases identical to TRBD2. The CDR3 runs 14 residues. In germline, CDR1 is SGHTA, CDR2 FQGNSA. Trimming at V came to 5 bases and at J to 2 bases, leaving 4 bases not matched to a gene. DNA for the CDR3: TGTGCCAGCAGCCGGGGGGGGTCTCAAGAGACCCAGTACTTC. Protein sequence: CASSRGGSQETQYF. Filled out from reference TRBV7-2 and TRBJ2-5, the complete variable domain reads GAGVSQSPSNKVTEKGKDVELRCDPISGHTALYWYRQSLGQGLEFLIYFQGNSAPDKSGLPSDRFSAERTGGSVSTLTIQRTQQEDSAVYLCASSRGGSQETQYFGPGTRLLVL.

The J gene is TRBJ1-5, the V gene TRBV14; 9 bases match TRBD1. Germline V gene sequence: CDR1 SGHDN, CDR2 FVKESK. The CDR3 runs to 14 residues. The trim removed 9 bases at V and 1 base at J, leaving 4 bases unmatched. This CDR3 reads CARGQGTSNQPQHF. For the CDR3, the DNA is TGTGCCAGAGGACAGGGGACGAGCAATCAGCCCCAGCATTTT.

Worth noting for this clone: An end of the junction does not agree with germline; a read error may underlie this. V gene TRBV18 combines with J gene TRBJ1-1; D may be TRBD1 (6 bases). This CDR3 is 17 amino acids long. Germline lookup yields CDR1 KGHSH and CDR2 LQKENI. The CDR3, as DNA: TGTGCCAGCTCACCACCGGGCAGGGGAATGATGAACGCTGAAGCTTTCTTT. Protein: CASSPPGRGMMNAEAFF.

V is TRBV7-3 and J is TRBJ2-4, with TRBD1 matching over 10 bases. This CDR3 region has 17 residues. Per the germline V gene, CDR1 is SGHTA and CDR2 is FQGTGA. V was clipped by 5 bases and J by 3 bases; unmatched bases: 10. This chain's CDR3 is CASSVTGGSTLKNIQYF. CDR3 nucleotide sequence: TGTGCCAGCAGCGTGACAGGGGGCTCTACCCTCAAAAACATTCAGTACTTC.

The chain links TRBV6-5 to TRBJ1-2; tentative D call: TRBD1 (6 bases). This CDR3 is built from 14 residues. V was cut by 2 bases and J by 4 bases, with 11 bases left in between. Germline V gene sequence: CDR1 MNHEY, CDR2 SVGAGI. The CDR3 DNA follows: TGTGCCAGCAGTTACATCGGACAGCGCTATGGCTACACCTTC. Translating gives CASSYIGQRYGYTF.

The chain combines TRBV7-2 with TRBJ1-2; perhaps TRBD1 as D (6 bases). This CDR3 region has 13 residues. The V end was cut by 7 bases, the J end by 6 bases, with 15 bases between. Germline CDR1 is SGHTA and CDR2 is FQGNSA. CDR3 coding DNA: TGTGCCAGCAAGAGAGGGGGAGGGGATGGCTACACCTTC. Residues: CASKRGGGDGYTF.

The V call is TRBV9, the J call TRBJ1-6; D is unresolved. V was clipped by 0 bases and J by 8 bases, with 9 bases between them. Germline values: CDR1 SGDLS, CDR2 YYNGEE. The CDR3 totals 14 residues. The CDR3: CASSVAVGDSPLHF. Written as DNA, the CDR3 is TGTGCCAGCAGCGTAGCAGTCGGAGATTCACCCCTCCACTTT.

Within the sample, this clone is medium-sized. V gene TRBV19 combines with J gene TRBJ1-1; D remains unclear. The germline V gene has CDR1 LNHDA and CDR2 SQIVND (reference sequence). V dropped 7 bases and J dropped 0 bases, with 15 bases sitting between them. The CDR3 has 15 residues. The CDR3 region has the DNA TGTGCCAGTACCTCGGCCGGGAACATGAACACTGAAGCTTTCTTT. Amino acid sequence: CASTSAGNMNTEAFF. Combining the CDR3 with reference TRBV19 and TRBJ1-1 gives the whole variable domain DGGITQSPKYLFRKEGQNVTLSCEQNLNHDAMYWYRQDPGQGLRLIYYSQIVNDFQKGDIAEGYSVSREKKESFPLTVTSAQKNPTAFYLCASTSAGNMNTEAFFGQGTRLTVV.

The V gene is TRBV4-1, the J gene TRBJ2-7; 7 bases are a match to TRBD1. CDR1 MGHRA and CDR2 YSYEKL come from the germline V gene. The length of the CDR3 is 16 residues. V lost 3 bases, J lost 2 bases, and 10 bases stayed unmatched. The CDR3 reads CASSQSGNRGPYEQYF. The CDR3 nucleotides read TGCGCCAGCAGCCAGTCGGGAAACAGGGGACCCTACGAGCAGTACTTC.

This clone was detected only a few times. This chain joins TRBV6-5 and TRBJ1-6, with 7 bases that match TRBD1. V lost 5 bases to trimming and J lost 13 bases; unmatched junction nucleotides: 8. Germline V gene lookup returns CDR1 MNHEY and CDR2 SVGAGI. The CDR3 length is 13 residues. The CDR3 loop reads CASSTGVNHPLHF. CDR3 coding DNA: TGTGCCAGCAGTACAGGGGTTAATCACCCCCTCCACTTT.

The J gene is TRBJ2-2, the V gene TRBV4-3; D is possibly TRBD2 (5 bases). Germline V gives CDR1 LGHNA, CDR2 YSLEER. The CDR3 has 14 amino acids. V dropped 4 bases and J dropped 1 base, with 7 bases sitting between them. CDR3: CASSRAGNTGELFF. DNA for the CDR3: TGCGCCAGCAGCCGGGCGGGGAACACCGGGGAGCTGTTTTTT.

This chain joins TRBV6-5 and TRBJ1-2; D unresolved. The CDR3 sequence is 14 residues long. V was clipped by 7 bases and J by 0 bases, with 12 bases between them. The germline CDR1 and CDR2 sequences are MNHEY and SVGAGI. The CDR3 sequence: CASTDRKTNYGYTF. CDR3 nucleotide sequence: TGTGCCAGCACTGACCGAAAGACTAACTATGGCTACACCTTC.

J is TRBJ2-6 and V is TRBV6-4; TRBD1 is a possible D gene (5 bases). V was shortened by 2 bases and J by 2 bases, with 16 bases between the two germline ends. Germline-derived CDR1 and CDR2 are MRHNA and SNTAGT. This CDR3 comprises 18 residues. CDR3 sequence: CASSDGQGSTAGANVLTF. In nucleotides, the CDR3 is TGTGCCAGCAGTGACGGTCAGGGTAGCACTGCTGGGGCCAACGTCCTGACTTTC.

This sequence joins TRBV19 and TRBJ2-6; 12 bases line up with TRBD1. Germline assignment: CDR1 LNHDA and CDR2 SQIVND (reference sequence). The CDR3 has 18 residues. J lost 4 bases, V lost 3 bases, and 7 bases had no gene match. The CDR3 protein is CASSMLGQGARGANVLTF. In DNA, the CDR3 is TGTGCCAGTAGTATGCTGGGACAGGGGGCGAGAGGGGCCAACGTCCTGACTTTC.

This chain joins TRBV12-2 and TRBJ1-6. TRBV12-2 is flagged as a pseudogene. CDR3 size: 19 residues. The CDR3: CASRPIRGGGDSYNSPLHF. CDR3 sequence (DNA): TGTGCAAGTCGCCCCATAAGGGGGGGAGGGGACTCCTATAATTCACCCCTCCACTTT.

In its sample, this clone was seen a few times. This sequence joins TRBV5-6 and TRBJ2-2; D perhaps matches TRBD2 (6 bases). Germline assignment: CDR1 SGHDT and CDR2 YYEEEE. V shed 3 bases and J shed 5 bases, with 17 bases lying between them. The CDR3 contains 16 residues. DNA of the CDR3: TGTGCCAGCAGCTCGTCTACGGGACTCCTAACCGGGGAGCTGTTTTTT. The encoded protein is CASSSSTGLLTGELFF.

This chain joins TRBV19 and TRBJ2-5; TRBD2 matches 11 bases. Germline lookup yields CDR1 LNHDA and CDR2 SQIVND (reference sequence). This CDR3 has 16 residues. Trimming at V came to 4 bases and at J to 4 bases, leaving 8 bases not matched to a gene. The DNA for the CDR3 is TGTGCCAGTAGTAACTTAGCGGGGGGGCCCGGAGAGACCCAGTACTTC. Its protein product is CASSNLAGGPGETQYF.

CDR3 loop: CASSKGTDTQYF. In DNA, the CDR3 is TGTGCCAGCAGCAAGGGGACAGATACGCAGTATTTT. The chain uses TRBV21-1 and TRBJ2-3. TRBV21-1 is noted as a pseudogene. This CDR3 spans 12 amino acids.

The sample holds one count of this clone. The chain uses TRBV19 and TRBJ2-7, with a possible D match to TRBD2 (5 bases). The CDR3 length is 15 residues. Per the germline V gene, CDR1 is LNHDA and CDR2 is SQIVND (reference sequence). Trimming removed 5 bases from V and 2 bases from J, with 16 bases in between. The CDR3 DNA sequence: TGTGCCAGTAGTGCAAGCCGGGGTGCGGCCTACGAGCAGTACTTC. This sequence encodes CASSASRGAAYEQYF.